This TCR beta chain stems from a study of cytomegalovirus exposure and HLA in healthy donors. Across the whole study: A prior analysis found 100 million to 140 million unique TCR beta sequences from around 180 million T cells.

The primer mix had 60 Vbeta and 13 Jbeta primers. Sequencing was performed with immunoSEQ multiplex PCR; in TCRdb, only in-frame clones are kept and a portion is missing. This sample has about 130,000 clones, with just under 75% found just once. The CDR3 sequence is 16 residues long. J lost 4 bases, V lost 3 bases, and 11 bases had no gene match. The germline V gene has CDR1 SGDLS and CDR2 YYNGEE. The specimen was PBMCs. The sequence came from a man aged 35 to 55 in good health and CMV-seropositive. The genes are TRBV9 and TRBJ2-7; 9 bases agree with TRBD1. In nucleotides, the CDR3 is TGTGCCAGCAGCGCCGGAACCGGGACAGGGCATTACGAGCAGTACTTC. Protein product: CASSAGTGTGHYEQYF.